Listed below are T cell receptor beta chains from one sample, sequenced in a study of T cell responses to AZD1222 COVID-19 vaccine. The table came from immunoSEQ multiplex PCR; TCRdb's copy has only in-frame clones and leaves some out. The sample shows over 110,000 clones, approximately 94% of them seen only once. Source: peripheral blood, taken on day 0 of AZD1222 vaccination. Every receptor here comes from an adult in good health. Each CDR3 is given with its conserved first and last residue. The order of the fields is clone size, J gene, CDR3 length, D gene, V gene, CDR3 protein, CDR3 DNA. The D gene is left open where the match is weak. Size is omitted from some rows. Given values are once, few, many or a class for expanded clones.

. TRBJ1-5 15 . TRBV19 CASTRGDLVTQPQHF TGTGCCAGTACACGAGGGGACCTAGTCACTCAGCCCCAGCATTTT
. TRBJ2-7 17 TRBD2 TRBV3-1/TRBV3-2 CASSPSGTSGRATEQYF TGTGCCAGCAGCCCATCCGGGACTAGCGGGAGGGCGACCGAGCAGTACTTC
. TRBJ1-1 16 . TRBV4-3 CASRDDSGGYGTEAFF TGCGCCAGCAGAGACGATAGCGGGGGCTACGGCACTGAAGCTTTCTTT
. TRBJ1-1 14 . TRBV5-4 CASRREQGSTEAFF TGTGCCAGCAGGAGGGAGCAGGGGAGCACTGAAGCTTTCTTT
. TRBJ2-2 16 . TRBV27 CASSLTRGTNTGELFF TGTGCCAGCAGTTTAACGCGAGGGACGAACACCGGGGAGCTGTTTTTT
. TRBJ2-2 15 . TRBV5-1 CASSLEGAFGGELFF TGCGCCAGCAGCTTGGAGGGCGCCTTCGGCGGGGAGCTGTTTTTT
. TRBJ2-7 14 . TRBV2 CASSVEGGLPEQYF TGTGCCAGCAGTGTAGAAGGAGGGCTACCCGAGCAGTACTTC
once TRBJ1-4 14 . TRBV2 CASSDGGKGEKLFF TGTGCCAGCAGTGACGGGGGGAAAGGGGAAAAACTGTTTTTT
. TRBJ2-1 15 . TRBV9 CASTLTGSGINEQFF TGTGCCAGCACCCTCACGGGAAGCGGAATCAATGAGCAGTTCTTC
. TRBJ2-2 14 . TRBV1 CTSSQESATGELFF TGCACCAGCAGCCAAGAAAGCGCCACCGGGGAGCTGTTTTTT
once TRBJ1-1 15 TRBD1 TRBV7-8 CASSLETGPNTEAFF TGTGCCAGCAGCTTAGAGACAGGGCCGAACACTGAAGCTTTCTTT
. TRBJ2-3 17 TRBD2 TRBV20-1 CSASRLAGGPSTDTQYF TGCAGTGCTAGTCGGCTAGCGGGAGGGCCCAGCACAGATACGCAGTATTTT
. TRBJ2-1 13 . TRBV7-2 CASSLAHDNEQFF TGTGCCAGCAGCTTAGCGCACGACAATGAGCAGTTCTTC
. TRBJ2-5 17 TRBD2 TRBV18 CASSPPGLAGSGETQYF TGTGCCAGCTCACCCCCGGGACTAGCGGGATCGGGAGAGACCCAGTACTTC
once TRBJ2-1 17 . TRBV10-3 CAKDPDGHPCSYNEQFF TGTGCCAAGGACCCGGACGGGCATCCTTGCTCCTACAATGAGCAGTTCTTC
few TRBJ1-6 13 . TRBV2 CASSLQGNSPLHF TGTGCCAGCAGCTTACAGGGAAATTCACCCCTCCACTTT
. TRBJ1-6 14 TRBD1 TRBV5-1 CASSLGAGGSPLHF TGCGCCAGCAGCTTGGGGGCAGGGGGTTCACCCCTCCACTTT
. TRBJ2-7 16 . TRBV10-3 CAISNDPRTVSYEQYF TGTGCCATCAGCAATGACCCACGGACAGTCTCCTACGAGCAGTACTTC
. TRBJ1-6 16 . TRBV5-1 CASSKELSLTNSPLHF TGCGCCAGCAGCAAGGAGCTTTCCCTGACTAATTCACCCCTCCACTTT
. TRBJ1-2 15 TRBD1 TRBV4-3 CASSQDLQGDYGYTF TGCGCCAGCAGCCAAGATTTACAGGGGGACTATGGCTACACCTTC
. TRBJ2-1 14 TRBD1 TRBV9 CASSPRDRVQEQFF TGTGCCAGCAGCCCCCGGGACAGGGTTCAGGAGCAGTTCTTC
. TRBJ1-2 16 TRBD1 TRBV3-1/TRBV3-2 CASSPTRTGGNYGYTF TGTGCCAGCAGCCCTACTCGGACAGGGGGGAACTATGGCTACACCTTC
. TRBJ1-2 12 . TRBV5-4 CASSGDSYGYTF TGTGCCAGCAGCGGAGACAGCTATGGCTACACCTTC
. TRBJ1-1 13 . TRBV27 CASSLVGNTEAFF TGTGCCAGCAGTTTAGTCGGGAACACTGAAGCTTTCTTT
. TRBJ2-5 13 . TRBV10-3 CAISESDSATQYF TGTGCCATCAGTGAGTCCGATAGCGCGACCCAGTACTTC
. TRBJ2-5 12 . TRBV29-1 CSVRPRVGDQYF TGCAGCGTCCGCCCTAGGGTCGGGGACCAGTACTTC
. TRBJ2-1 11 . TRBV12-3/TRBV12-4 CASSSRNEQFF TGTGCCAGCAGCTCTCGAAATGAGCAGTTCTTC
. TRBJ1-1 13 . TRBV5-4 CASSRYRDTEAFF TGTGCCAGCAGCCGTTACAGGGATACTGAAGCTTTCTTT
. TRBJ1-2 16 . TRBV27 CASSLSPRAALYGYTF TGTGCCAGCAGTTTATCCCCTCGGGCGGCTCTATATGGCTACACCTTC
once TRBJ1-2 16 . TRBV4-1 CASSQEVGDTFYGYTF TGCGCCAGCAGCCAAGAGGTCGGGGACACTTTTTATGGCTACACCTTC
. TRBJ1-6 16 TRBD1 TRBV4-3 CASSQDGDRGRESLHF TGCGCCAGCAGCCAAGATGGGGACAGGGGGCGCGAGTCCCTCCACTTT
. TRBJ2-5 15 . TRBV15 CATSRDRGQGETQYF TGTGCCACCAGCAGAGATCGGGGGCAGGGGGAGACCCAGTACTTC
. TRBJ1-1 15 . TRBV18 CASSPFTEKNTEAFF TGTGCCAGCTCACCATTCACAGAGAAGAACACTGAAGCTTTCTTT
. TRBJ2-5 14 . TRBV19 CASSMQGQWETQYF TGTGCCAGTAGTATGCAGGGCCAGTGGGAGACCCAGTACTTC
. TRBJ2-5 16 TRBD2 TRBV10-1 CASRILGLAGMGREYF TGCGCCAGCAGGATTCTGGGACTAGCCGGTATGGGGAGGGAGTACTTC
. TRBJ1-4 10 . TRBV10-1 CASPREKLFF TGCGCCAGCCCCCGGGAAAAACTGTTTTTT
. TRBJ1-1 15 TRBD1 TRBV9 CASSVGTGANTEAFF TGTGCCAGCAGCGTAGGAACAGGGGCGAACACTGAAGCTTTCTTT
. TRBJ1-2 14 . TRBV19 CASTMDRLSYGYTF TGTGCCAGTACCATGGACAGATTAAGCTATGGCTACACCTTC
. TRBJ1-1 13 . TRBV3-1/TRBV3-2 CASSQGRITEAFF TGTGCCAGCAGCCAAGGGCGGATTACTGAAGCTTTCTTT
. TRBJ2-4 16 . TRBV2 CASSEAGWGAKNIQYF TGTGCCAGCAGTGAGGCGGGCTGGGGAGCCAAAAACATTCAGTACTTC
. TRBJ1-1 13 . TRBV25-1 CASGGPGRTEAFF TGTGCCAGCGGAGGCCCGGGGAGGACTGAAGCTTTCTTT
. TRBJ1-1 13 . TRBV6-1 CASSEEYWTEAFF TGTGCCAGCAGTGAAGAATACTGGACTGAAGCTTTCTTT
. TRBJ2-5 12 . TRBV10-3 CAISASVETQYF TGTGCCATCAGTGCCAGCGTGGAGACCCAGTACTTC
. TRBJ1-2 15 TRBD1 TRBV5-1 CASSEQGQTLYGYTF TGCGCCAGCAGCGAACAGGGGCAGACTCTCTATGGCTACACCTTC
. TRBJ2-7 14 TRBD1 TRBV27 CASARDRAYDEQYF TGTGCCAGCGCTCGGGACAGGGCTTACGACGAGCAGTACTTC
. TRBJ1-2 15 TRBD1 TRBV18 CASSQDRGHSYGYTF TGTGCCAGCTCACAGGACAGGGGGCATAGCTATGGCTACACCTTC
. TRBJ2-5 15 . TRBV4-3 CASSQDRTIQETQYF TGCGCCAGCAGCCAAGATCGCACGATACAAGAGACCCAGTACTTC
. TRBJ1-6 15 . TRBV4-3 CASSQGQAGGSPLHF TGCGCCAGCAGCCAAGGACAGGCGGGGGGTTCACCCCTCCACTTT
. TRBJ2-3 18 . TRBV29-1 CSVDPTLTFRGGTDTQYF TGCAGCGTTGATCCTACTTTGACATTCAGAGGGGGCACAGATACGCAGTATTTT
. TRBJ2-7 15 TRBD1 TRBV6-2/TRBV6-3 CASSRLQGSPYEQYF TGTGCCAGCAGCCGATTACAGGGGTCCCCCTACGAGCAGTACTTC